These 26 T cell receptor beta chains were sequenced from one sample in a study of T cells in Graves' hyperthyroidism and ophthalmopathy. RNA transcripts were the template for amplifying TCR beta CDR3 regions. A set of HTBI primers served as the primers for a first-round RT-PCR of the TCR CDR3. TCRdb passed the multiplex PCR reads through MiXCR, listing each CDR3 protein once. There are approximately 530,000 distinct CDR3 sequences in the sample; about 20% occur only once, and 40% to 50% lies in the top ten. Sequencing was performed on blood. The receptors were gathered from a man aged 35 to 55 with Graves' ophthalmopathy.

The chain is built from TRBV7-2 and TRBJ1-6, with 7 nucleotides matching TRBD1. The junction had 6 bases not matched to a gene; V was cut back by 3 bases and J by 10 bases. The CDR3 spans 14 residues. Germline CDR1 and CDR2: SGHTA and FQGNSA. CDR3 sequence (DNA): TGTGCCAGCAGCTTGCCCTTACAGGGGTCACCCCTCCACTTT. Amino acids: CASSLPLQGSPLHF. Complete variable domain (other parts from reference TRBV7-2 and TRBJ1-6): GAGVSQSPSNKVTEKGKDVELRCDPISGHTALYWYRQSLGQGLEFLIYFQGNSAPDKSGLPSDRFSAERTGGSVSTLTIQRTQQEDSAVYLCASSLPLQGSPLHFGNGTRLTVT.

The chain links TRBV27 to TRBJ2-1; 11 nucleotides agree with TRBD2. V was clipped by 8 bases and J by 5 bases; unmatched bases: 5. The germline V gene encodes CDR1 MNHEY and CDR2 SMNVEV (reference sequence). The CDR3 contains 14 residues. CDR3 sequence: CASFSGRANNEQFF. In nucleotides, the CDR3 is TGTGCCAGCTTTAGCGGGAGGGCCAACAATGAGCAGTTCTTC.

The chain is built from TRBV6-1 and TRBJ1-2; D is perhaps TRBD1 (5 bases). The CDR3 loop spans 15 amino acids. V was clipped by 8 bases and J by 4 bases, with 20 bases between them. The germline CDR1 and CDR2 sequences are MNHNS and SASEGT. The DNA of the CDR3 is TGTGCCAGCTTACGAACGACGGGGGTCAGCTATGGCTACACCTTC. The encoded protein is CASLRTTGVSYGYTF.

This clonotype was seen ten or more times. The rearrangement links TRBV27 to TRBJ1-1, with D unresolved. V was cut by 4 bases and J by 3 bases, with 9 bases left in between. From germline, CDR1 is MNHEY and CDR2 SMNVEV (reference sequence). The CDR3 has 13 residues. The CDR3 nucleotides read TGTGCCAGCAGTTATAAAGAGTACACTGAAGCTTTCTTT. Translated: CASSYKEYTEAFF.

The rearrangement uses TRBV20-1 and TRBJ1-5, with D perhaps TRBD1 (5 bases). Deletions cut 5 bases from V and 3 bases from J, with 11 bases between. The germline V gene encodes CDR1 DFQATT and CDR2 SNEGSKA (reference sequence). CDR3 length: 13 amino acids. The CDR3 DNA is TGCAGTGCTGGCGGGACCTACAATCAGCCCCAGCATTTT. Its protein product is CSAGGTYNQPQHF.

The chain uses TRBV20-1 and TRBJ2-1, with 9 bases lining up with TRBD2. J lost 0 bases, V lost 1 base, and 16 bases had no gene match. The CDR3 extends over 20 amino acids. The germline gives CDR1 DFQATT, CDR2 SNEGSKA (reference sequence). Written as DNA, the CDR3 is TGCAGTGCTAGAGCTAGCGGGAAAACCCTTCTGTCCCACTCCTACAATGAGCAGTTCTTC. It codes for CSARASGKTLLSHSYNEQFF.

This chain connects TRBV11-2 to TRBJ2-1; 8 bases are a match to TRBD2. Per the germline V gene, CDR1 is SGHAT and CDR2 is FQNNGV. Losses at the gene ends were 8 bases for V and 3 bases for J; bases not matched to a gene: 18. The CDR3 extends over 18 amino acids. The CDR3 spells CASGYPPTGTRDYNEQFF. DNA for the CDR3: TGTGCCAGCGGATACCCCCCTACCGGGACTAGGGACTACAATGAGCAGTTCTTC.

This clonotype was recorded a few times. CDR3 residues: CSAAPRQGLGGYTF. The CDR3 bases are TGCAGTGCTGCCCCTCGTCAGGGGTTAGGTGGCTACACCTTC. The V gene is TRBV20-1, the J gene TRBJ1-2; D may be TRBD1 (6 bases). CDR1 and CDR2 from the germline V gene are DFQATT and SNEGSKA (reference sequence). Trimming stripped 5 bases from V and 7 bases from J, with 20 bases between. The CDR3 is made up of 14 amino acids.

The chain is built from TRBV7-9 and TRBJ2-5; D is uncertain. The CDR3 has 14 amino acids. Per the germline V gene, CDR1 is SEHNR and CDR2 is FQNEAQ (reference sequence). V lost 3 bases and J 2 bases, leaving 10 bases between the germline ends. This CDR3 reads CASSFSSVQETQYF. In DNA form, the CDR3 reads TGTGCCAGCAGCTTTTCCTCGGTACAAGAGACCCAGTACTTC.

V gene TRBV30 combines with J gene TRBJ1-2, with 7 bases that match TRBD1. Germline-derived CDR1 and CDR2 are GTSNPN and SVGIG (reference sequence). The CDR3 runs 17 residues. The V gene end was trimmed by 0 bases and the J gene end by 2 bases; junction bases not matched to a gene: 12. CDR3 in DNA: TGTGCCTGGAGTGTTCAACTCAATCCGGGACAGAACTATGGCTACACCTTC. Translation: CAWSVQLNPGQNYGYTF.

This clonotype was recorded many times. The chain links TRBV12-3 or TRBV12-4 to TRBJ1-2; D is unclear. This CDR3 is built from 13 residues. The V gene lost 11 bases and the J gene lost 8 bases, with 21 bases spanning the gap. DNA of the CDR3: TGTGCCTCGAGTGAACAGATCGTACTGGGCTACACCTTC. Its translation: CASSEQIVLGYTF.

This clonotype appeared a few times. V and J are TRBV20-1 and TRBJ1-2; the D gene is possibly TRBD1 (6 bases). The germline V gene has CDR1 DFQATT and CDR2 SNEGSKA (reference sequence). Trimming removed 3 bases from V and 4 bases from J, with 15 bases in between. This CDR3 region has 14 residues. The CDR3 reads CSARDRDTSYGYTF. DNA for the CDR3: TGCAGTGCTAGGGACCGGGACACCTCCTATGGCTACACCTTC.

This clonotype was observed a few times. The chain has TRBV5-1 and TRBJ1-6; perhaps TRBD1 as D (6 bases). Germline V lookup: CDR1 SGHRS, CDR2 YFSETQ. The CDR3 runs 13 residues. V lost 4 bases and J 10 bases, leaving 12 bases between the germline ends. The CDR3 coding sequence is TGCGCCAGCAGCCAGAACAGGGACTCACCCCTCCACTTT. This translates into CASSQNRDSPLHF. The whole variable domain, filled in from reference TRBV5-1 and TRBJ1-6, reads KAGVTQTPRYLIKTRGQQVTLSCSPISGHRSVSWYQQTPGQGLQFLFEYFSETQRNKGNFPGRFSGRQFSNSRSEMNVSTLELGDSALYLCASSQNRDSPLHFGNGTRLTVT.

This clonotype appeared many times. The chain recombines TRBV30 with TRBJ1-6; D is ambiguous. Trimming shortened V by 1 base and J by 5 bases, and 3 bases separated the two germline ends. Germline-derived CDR1 and CDR2 are GTSNPN and SVGIG (reference sequence). The length of the CDR3 is 12 residues. The CDR3 here is CAWSDNNSPLHF. In DNA, the CDR3 is TGTGCCTGGAGTGACAATAATTCACCCCTCCACTTT.

This clonotype was counted at least ten times. The genes are TRBV30 and TRBJ1-2; D is ambiguous. Germline V gives CDR1 GTSNPN, CDR2 SVGIG (reference sequence). Trimming pared 7 bases from V and 0 bases from J, leaving 6 bases between. This CDR3 comprises 11 residues. The CDR3 DNA reads TGTGCCTCCAATTCTAACTATGGCTACACCTTC. It is translated as CASNSNYGYTF. Full variable domain (missing parts from reference TRBV30 and TRBJ1-2): SQTIHQWPATLVQPVGSPLSLECTVEGTSNPNLYWYRQAAGRGLQLLFYSVGIGQISSEVPQNLSASRPQDRQFILSSKKLLLSDSGFYLCASNSNYGYTFGSGTRLTVV.

The chain combines TRBV7-6 with TRBJ2-1, with D tentatively TRBD1 (5 bases). V was trimmed by 10 bases and J by 6 bases, leaving 16 bases between them. Germline V gene sequence: CDR1 SGHVS, CDR2 FNYEAQ. The CDR3 runs 13 residues. Written as DNA, the CDR3 is TGTGCCACCTCGAATCCAGGGTTCAATGAGCAGTTCTTC. Translating gives CATSNPGFNEQFF.

The CDR3 DNA reads TGTGCCAGTCAAGGTACGGGAGGGCCCCCTTACAATGAGCAGTTCTTC. This codes for CASQGTGGPPYNEQFF. The V call is TRBV6-2 or TRBV6-3, the J call TRBJ2-1; TRBD2 matches at 8 bases. CDR3 length: 16 amino acids. The junction had 14 bases not matched to a gene; V was cut back by 9 bases and J by 4 bases. Per germline, CDR1 MNHEY and CDR2 SVGEGT.

This clonotype came up once. This could be a read error, since a much larger clone is one nucleotide away. This rearrangement joins TRBV11-2 to TRBJ2-1, with 10 bases fitting TRBD2. V dropped 1 base and J dropped 9; count of bases not matched to a gene: 12. Germline CDR1 reads SGHAT; CDR2 reads FQNNGV. CDR3 length: 17 amino acids. CDR3: CASSLGLAGEVWREQFF. Written as DNA, the CDR3 is TGTGCCAGCAGCTTAGGTCTAGCGGGAGAAGTCTGGCGTGAGCAGTTCTTC.

This clonotype showed up just a few times. This chain joins TRBV12-3 or TRBV12-4 and TRBJ2-2; 8 bases are a match to TRBD1. J gave up 4 bases and V 1 base, and 5 bases lay outside the gene matches. The CDR3 covers 16 residues. CDR3 DNA sequence: TGTGCCAGCAGTTTAGGGCAGGGGGCGGTCACCGGGGAGCTGTTTTTT. This codes for CASSLGQGAVTGELFF.

The V and J genes are TRBV5-5 and TRBJ2-7; D not resolved. Trimming left V 4 bases short and J 4 bases short, with 15 bases between. The length of the CDR3 is 14 residues. Germline V gene data show CDR1 as SGHKS and CDR2 as YYEKEE (reference sequence). The CDR3 nucleotides are TGTGCCAGCAGCCCCCTGGGATCCAGATACGAGCAGTACTTC. It is translated as CASSPLGSRYEQYF.

This clonotype was counted between two and nine times. J is TRBJ1-5 and V is TRBV2; 8 nucleotides match TRBD1. This CDR3 is 15 amino acids long. J gave up 5 bases and V 3 bases, and 6 bases lay outside the gene matches. Germline V gives CDR1 SNHLY, CDR2 FYNNEI. The CDR3 DNA follows: TGTGCCAGCAGTGACCCTGGGACAGGAGATCAGCCCCAGCATTTT. Translated, it gives CASSDPGTGDQPQHF.

This clonotype was counted ten times or more. V gene TRBV28 combines with J gene TRBJ2-1; 7 bases are shared with TRBD2. The V and J ends lost 6 bases and 6 bases, in that order; junction bases with no gene match: 8. CDR1 and CDR2 from the germline V gene are MDHEN and SYDVKM. This CDR3 has 14 residues. The CDR3 DNA reads as TGTGCCAGCAGCAATGGCGGGAGTAGCAATGAGCAGTTCTTC. It encodes CASSNGGSSNEQFF.

This clonotype was observed at least ten times. The chain carries TRBV3-1 and TRBJ1-1, with TRBD1 as a possible D gene (5 bases). V lost 0 bases, J lost 1 base, and 18 bases lay in between. CDR1 is LGHDT, CDR2 YNNKEL, per germline (reference sequence). The CDR3 runs 18 residues. DNA for the CDR3: TGTGCCAGCAGCCAAGATCGGGGAGGGGTTGGGTGGAACACTGAAGCTTTCTTT. This codes for CASSQDRGGVGWNTEAFF.

The chain has TRBV2 and TRBJ1-2; 7 bases map to TRBD1. Germline V lookup: CDR1 SNHLY, CDR2 FYNNEI. V gave up 1 base and J gave up 4 bases; unmatched junction bases: 6. There are 15 residues in the CDR3. CDR3 DNA: TGTGCCAGCAGTGAAGAGCAGACAGGGCCCTATGGCTACACCTTC. As protein: CASSEEQTGPYGYTF.

This sequence joins TRBV12-3 or TRBV12-4 and TRBJ1-3, with D unclear. V was shortened by 3 bases and J by 0 bases, with 9 bases between the two germline ends. The CDR3 covers 15 residues. The CDR3 bases are TGTGCCAGCAGTTTGATGGCCGGCTCTGGAAACACCATATATTTT. This gives the protein CASSLMAGSGNTIYF.

The chain has TRBV7-9 and TRBJ1-6; D is uncertain. Trimming took 6 bases from V and 3 from J, leaving 3 bases between them. The CDR3 is 12 amino acids. Germline V gives CDR1 SEHNR, CDR2 FQNEAQ (reference sequence). The CDR3 DNA follows: TGTGCCAGCAGTCTCTATAATTCACCCCTCCACTTT. Translating gives CASSLYNSPLHF.